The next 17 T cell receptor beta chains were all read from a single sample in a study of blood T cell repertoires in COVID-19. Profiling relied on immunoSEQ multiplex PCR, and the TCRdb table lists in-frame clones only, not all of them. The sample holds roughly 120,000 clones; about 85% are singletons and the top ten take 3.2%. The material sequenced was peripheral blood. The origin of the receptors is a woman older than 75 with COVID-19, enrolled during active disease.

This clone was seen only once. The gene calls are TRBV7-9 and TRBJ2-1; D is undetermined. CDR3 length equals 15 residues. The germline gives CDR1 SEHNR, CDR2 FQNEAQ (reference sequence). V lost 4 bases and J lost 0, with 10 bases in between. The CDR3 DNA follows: TGTGCCAGCAGCTCCTTCCTGTTCTCCTACAATGAGCAGTTCTTC. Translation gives CASSSFLFSYNEQFF. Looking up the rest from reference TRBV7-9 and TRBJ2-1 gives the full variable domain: DTGVSQNPRHKITKRGQNVTFRCDPISEHNRLYWYRQTLGQGPEFLTYFQNEAQLEKSRLLSDRFSAERPKGSFSTLEIQRTEQGDSAMYLCASSSFLFSYNEQFFGPGTRLTVL.

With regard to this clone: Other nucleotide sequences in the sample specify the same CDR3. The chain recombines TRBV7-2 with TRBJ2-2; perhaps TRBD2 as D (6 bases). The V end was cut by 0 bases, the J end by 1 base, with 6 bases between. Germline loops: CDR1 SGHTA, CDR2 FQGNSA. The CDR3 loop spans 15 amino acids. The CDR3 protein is CASSLASGNTGELFF. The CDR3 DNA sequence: TGTGCCAGCAGCTTAGCTAGCGGGAACACCGGGGAGCTGTTTTTT.

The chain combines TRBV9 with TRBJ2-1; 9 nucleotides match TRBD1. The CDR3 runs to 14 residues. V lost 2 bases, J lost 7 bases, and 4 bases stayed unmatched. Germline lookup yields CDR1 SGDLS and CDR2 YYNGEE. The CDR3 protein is CASSVRDRANEQFF. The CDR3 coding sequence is TGTGCCAGCAGCGTCCGGGACAGGGCAAATGAGCAGTTCTTC.

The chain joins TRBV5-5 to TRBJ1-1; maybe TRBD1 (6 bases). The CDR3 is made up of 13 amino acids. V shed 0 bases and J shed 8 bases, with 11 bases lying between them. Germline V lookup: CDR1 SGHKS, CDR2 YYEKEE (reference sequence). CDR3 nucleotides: TGTGCCAGCAGCTTGGCGGGGGGCGTAGAAGCTTTCTTT. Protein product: CASSLAGGVEAFF.

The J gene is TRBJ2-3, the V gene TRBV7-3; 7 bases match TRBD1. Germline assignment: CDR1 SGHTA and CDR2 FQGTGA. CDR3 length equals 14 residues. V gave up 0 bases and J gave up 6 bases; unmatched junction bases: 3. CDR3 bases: TGTGCCAGCAGCTTAACAGGGGGCAAGGATACGCAGTATTTT. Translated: CASSLTGGKDTQYF.

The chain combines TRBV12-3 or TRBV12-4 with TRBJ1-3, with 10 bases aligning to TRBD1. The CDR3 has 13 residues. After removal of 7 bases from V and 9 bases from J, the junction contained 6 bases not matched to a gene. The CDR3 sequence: CASNPGQGSTIYF. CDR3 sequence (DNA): TGTGCCAGCAACCCGGGACAGGGGAGCACCATATATTTT.

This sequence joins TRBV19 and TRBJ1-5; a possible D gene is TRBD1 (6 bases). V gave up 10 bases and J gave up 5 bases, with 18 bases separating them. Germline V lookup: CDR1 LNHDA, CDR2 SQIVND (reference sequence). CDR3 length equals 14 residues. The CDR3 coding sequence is TGTGCCACCAGTCGGGACAATATTCATCAGCCCCAGCATTTT. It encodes CATSRDNIHQPQHF.

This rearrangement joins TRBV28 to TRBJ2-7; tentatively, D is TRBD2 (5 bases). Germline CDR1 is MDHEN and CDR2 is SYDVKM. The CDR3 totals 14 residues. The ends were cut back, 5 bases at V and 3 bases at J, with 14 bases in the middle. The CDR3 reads CASSPSWGVYEQYF. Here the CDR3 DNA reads TGTGCCAGCAGTCCCTCCTGGGGAGTCTACGAGCAGTACTTC.

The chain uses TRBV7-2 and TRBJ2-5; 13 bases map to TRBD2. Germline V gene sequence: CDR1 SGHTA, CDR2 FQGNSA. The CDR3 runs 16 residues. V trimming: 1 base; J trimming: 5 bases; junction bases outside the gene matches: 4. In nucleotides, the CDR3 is TGTGCCAGCAGCTTAGGGACTAGCGGGAGTTGGGAGACCCAGTACTTC. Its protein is CASSLGTSGSWETQYF.

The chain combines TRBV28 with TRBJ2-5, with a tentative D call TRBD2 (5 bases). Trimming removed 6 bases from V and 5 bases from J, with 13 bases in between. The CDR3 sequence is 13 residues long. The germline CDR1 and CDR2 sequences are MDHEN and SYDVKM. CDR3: CASSLDPGETQYF. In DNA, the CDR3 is TGTGCCAGCAGCCTAGACCCGGGGGAGACCCAGTACTTC.

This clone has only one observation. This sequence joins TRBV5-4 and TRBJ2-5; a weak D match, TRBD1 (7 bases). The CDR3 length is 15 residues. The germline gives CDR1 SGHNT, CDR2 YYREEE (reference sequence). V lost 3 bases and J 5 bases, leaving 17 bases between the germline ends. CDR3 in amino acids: CASSSKEEGQETQYF. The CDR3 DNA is TGTGCCAGCAGCTCTAAGGAGGAGGGACAGGAGACCCAGTACTTC.

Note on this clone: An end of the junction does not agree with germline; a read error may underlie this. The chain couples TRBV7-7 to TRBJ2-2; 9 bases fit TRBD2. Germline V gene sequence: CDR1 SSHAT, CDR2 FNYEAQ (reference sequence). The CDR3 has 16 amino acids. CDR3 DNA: TGTGCTAGCAGCTTAGGTTCCGGGACTAGCCCCGGGGAGCTGTTTTTT. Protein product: CASSLGSGTSPGELFF.

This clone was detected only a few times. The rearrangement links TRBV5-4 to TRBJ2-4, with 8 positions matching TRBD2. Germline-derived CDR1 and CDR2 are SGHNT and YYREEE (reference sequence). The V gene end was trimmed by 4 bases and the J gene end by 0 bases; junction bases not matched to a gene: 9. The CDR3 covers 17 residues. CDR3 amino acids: CASSLGLAKEAKNIQYF. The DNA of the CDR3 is TGTGCCAGCAGCCTTGGACTAGCAAAGGAAGCCAAAAACATTCAGTACTTC.

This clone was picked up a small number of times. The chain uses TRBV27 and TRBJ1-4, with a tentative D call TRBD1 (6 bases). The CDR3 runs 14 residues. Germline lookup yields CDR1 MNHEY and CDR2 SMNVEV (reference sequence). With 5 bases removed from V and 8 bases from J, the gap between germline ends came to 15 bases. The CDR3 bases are TGTGCCAGCAGTAACAGGGTCCCTCCAGAAAAACTGTTTTTT. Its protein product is CASSNRVPPEKLFF.

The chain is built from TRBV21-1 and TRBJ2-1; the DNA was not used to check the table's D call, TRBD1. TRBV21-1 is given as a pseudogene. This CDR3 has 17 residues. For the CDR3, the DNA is TGTGCCAGCAGACAGCAACGGGCGGACAGGGAATTGAATGAGCAGTTCTTC. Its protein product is CASRQQRADRELNEQFF.

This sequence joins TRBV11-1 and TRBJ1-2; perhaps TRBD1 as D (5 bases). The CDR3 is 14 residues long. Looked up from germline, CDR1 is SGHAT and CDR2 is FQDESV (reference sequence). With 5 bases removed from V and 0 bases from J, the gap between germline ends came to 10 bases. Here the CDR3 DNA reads TGTGCCAGCAGCCCGGGGGATTCTAACTATGGCTACACCTTC. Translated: CASSPGDSNYGYTF. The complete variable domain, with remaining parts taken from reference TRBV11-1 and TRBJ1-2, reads EAEVAQSPRYKITEKSQAVAFWCDPISGHATLYWYRQILGQGPELLVQFQDESVVDDSQLPKDRFSAERLKGVDSTLKIQPAELGDSAMYLCASSPGDSNYGYTFGSGTRLTVV.

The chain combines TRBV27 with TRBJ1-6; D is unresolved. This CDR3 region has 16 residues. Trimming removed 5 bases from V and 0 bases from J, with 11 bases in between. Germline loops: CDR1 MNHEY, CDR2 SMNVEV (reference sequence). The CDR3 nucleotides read TGTGCCAGCAGTGAGGGAATCCCCTCCTATAATTCACCCCTCCACTTT. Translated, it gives CASSEGIPSYNSPLHF.